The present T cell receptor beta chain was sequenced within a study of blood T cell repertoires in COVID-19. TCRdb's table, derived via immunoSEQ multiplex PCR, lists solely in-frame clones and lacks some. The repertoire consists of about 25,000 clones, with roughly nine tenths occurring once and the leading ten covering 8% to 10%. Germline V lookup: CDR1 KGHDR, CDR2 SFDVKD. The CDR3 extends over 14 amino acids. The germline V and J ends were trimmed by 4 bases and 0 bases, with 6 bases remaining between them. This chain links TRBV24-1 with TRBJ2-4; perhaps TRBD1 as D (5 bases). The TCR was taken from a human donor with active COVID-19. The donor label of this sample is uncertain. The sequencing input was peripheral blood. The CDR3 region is CATSETAAKNIQYF. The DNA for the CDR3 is TGTGCCACCAGTGAGACAGCAGCCAAAAACATTCAGTACTTC.